What follows are 3 T cell receptor beta chains derived from one specimen sequenced in a study of regulatory T cells in long-lasting Graves disease. According to the study, TCR beta libraries were built with iRepertoire HTBI primers and CDR3-region Arm-PCR. TCRdb analysed the multiplex PCR reads with MiXCR anew, one entry per CDR3 protein. The sample consists of about 470,000 distinct CDR3 sequences, more than 12% of them appearing once. The time point: newly diagnosed GD, antithyroid drugs for less than 3 months. Following extraction of RNA from PBMCs, that RNA was used to make the TCR library. These records were also assigned to another study, of T cells in Graves' hyperthyroidism and ophthalmopathy.

The sequencing used peripheral blood mononuclear cells (PBMCs), collected at new diagnosis, from a patient treated with antithyroid drugs. The receptors here all came from a woman in her twenties or thirties with Graves disease.

This clonotype was seen a single time. The chain has TRBV28 and TRBJ2-3; 10 nucleotides match TRBD2. The germline V gene has CDR1 MDHEN and CDR2 SYDVKM. V dropped 3 bases and J dropped 4; count of bases not matched to a gene: 7. The CDR3 has 16 residues. In DNA form, the CDR3 reads TGTGCCAGCAGTTTTGCGCTAGCGGGAGTAGCAGATACGCAGTATTTT. This translates into CASSFALAGVADTQYF.

The J gene is TRBJ2-7, the V gene TRBV19; D is perhaps TRBD1 (5 bases). The CDR3 is 13 residues long. Trimming removed 1 base at V and 3 bases at J, with 7 bases between. Germline-derived CDR1 and CDR2 are LNHDA and SQIVND (reference sequence). CDR3 in amino acids: CASSIGGHYEQYF. CDR3 nucleotide sequence: TGTGCCAGTAGTATAGGGGGCCACTACGAGCAGTACTTC.

This clonotype was recorded many times. The chain carries TRBV3-1 and TRBJ2-1; 7 nucleotides agree with TRBD2. CDR3 size: 16 residues. Per germline, CDR1 LGHDT and CDR2 YNNKEL (reference sequence). Trimming removed 0 bases from V and 8 bases from J; junction bases left unmatched: 10. CDR3 residues: CASSQDRGGAIDEQFF. The CDR3 DNA follows: TGTGCCAGCAGCCAAGATCGGGGAGGGGCGATAGATGAGCAGTTCTTC.